These T cell receptor beta chains were read from a single sample in a study of shared clonotypes between healthy human individuals. Sequencing was performed with immunoSEQ multiplex PCR; in TCRdb, only in-frame clones are kept and a portion is missing. The sample carries 2,500,000 or so clones, around 92% recorded once. The sample was naive CD4+ T cells from PBMCs. The receptors were gathered from a man younger than 35 in good health. Some clones in this sample may be carry-over from other donors' samples. CDR3s include the opening cysteine and the closing phenylalanine or tryptophan. D genes are given only for firm matches. Some rows mark clone size as missing; the rest say once, few, many or name a class of expanded clone.

D	J	size	V	CDR3	DNA
TRBD1	TRBJ2-5	-	TRBV5-1	CASSLPTGTDKGTQYF	TGCGCCAGCAGCTTGCCGACAGGGACCGACAAGGGGACCCAGTACTTC
TRBD1	TRBJ1-5	few	TRBV6-5	CASNRQGGPQHF	TGTGCCAGCAACAGACAGGGAGGGCCCCAGCATTTT
-	TRBJ2-7	-	TRBV13	CASSRPYGPGVSYEQYF	TGTGCCAGCAGCCGCCCCTATGGGCCAGGTGTCTCCTACGAGCAGTACTTC
TRBD1	TRBJ2-7	-	TRBV23-1	CASSRPGQGRVQYF	TGCGCCAGCAGCCGCCCGGGACAGGGGAGAGTGCAGTACTTC
-	TRBJ2-7	-	TRBV28	CASRETDSYEQYF	TGTGCCAGCAGGGAGACGGATTCCTACGAGCAGTACTTC
-	TRBJ1-1	-	TRBV11-2	CASSFNERGAFF	TGTGCCAGCAGCTTTAACGAACGCGGAGCTTTCTTT
-	TRBJ1-1	-	TRBV7-2	CASSLIQGDTEAFF	TGTGCCAGCAGCTTAATACAGGGAGACACTGAAGCTTTCTTT
-	TRBJ2-7	-	TRBV2	CASSGWDEQYF	TGTGCCAGCAGTGGTTGGGACGAGCAGTACTTC
-	TRBJ2-6	-	TRBV5-8	CASSLDRAGANVLTF	TGTGCCAGCAGCTTGGACAGGGCTGGGGCCAACGTCCTGACTTTC
TRBD2	TRBJ2-1	-	TRBV7-3	CASSSRAGVYSDEQFF	TGTGCCAGCAGCTCCCGAGCGGGAGTATACTCCGATGAGCAGTTCTTC
-	TRBJ1-1	once	TRBV4-3	CASSQDLGGHTEAFF	TGCGCCAGCAGCCAAGATCTGGGGGGGCACACTGAAGCTTTCTTT
-	TRBJ1-1	-	TRBV2	CASRFSVMNTEAFF	TGTGCCAGCAGGTTCTCAGTCATGAACACTGAAGCTTTCTTT
-	TRBJ2-5	-	TRBV7-9	CASSLRLAERETQYF	TGTGCCAGCAGCTTAAGGTTGGCCGAAAGAGAGACCCAGTACTTC
-	TRBJ1-2	once	TRBV6-4	CASSDSALGSNGYTF	TGTGCCAGCAGTGACTCGGCTTTGGGATCAAATGGCTACACCTTC
-	TRBJ1-1	once	TRBV6-6	CASSLENTEAFF	TGTGCCAGCAGCCTGGAGAACACTGAAGCTTTCTTT
-	TRBJ2-2	-	TRBV2	CASSGFGQPTGELFF	TGTGCCAGCAGTGGATTCGGTCAGCCCACCGGGGAGCTGTTTTTT
-	TRBJ1-1	-	TRBV19	CASSIGGLGVKNTEAFF	TGTGCCAGTAGTATAGGTGGGCTGGGGGTTAAGAACACTGAAGCTTTCTTT
-	TRBJ1-2	-	TRBV27	CASSSDPLANYGYTF	TGTGCCAGCAGTTCGGACCCCCTAGCTAACTATGGCTACACCTTC
-	TRBJ2-5	-	TRBV11-1	CASSLAGWRETQYF	TGTGCCAGCAGCTTAGCGGGTTGGAGAGAGACCCAGTACTTC
TRBD1	TRBJ1-1	few	TRBV19	CASTLTGAFAEAFF	TGTGCCAGTACCCTGACAGGGGCTTTCGCTGAAGCTTTCTTT
TRBD1	TRBJ2-2	-	TRBV4-2	CASSQAWRQGANTGELFF	TGTGCCAGCAGCCAAGCTTGGCGGCAGGGGGCAAACACCGGGGAGCTGTTTTTT
TRBD2	TRBJ2-1	-	TRBV6-6	CASRRGTINEQFF	TGTGCCAGCAGAAGAGGGACTATCAATGAGCAGTTCTTC